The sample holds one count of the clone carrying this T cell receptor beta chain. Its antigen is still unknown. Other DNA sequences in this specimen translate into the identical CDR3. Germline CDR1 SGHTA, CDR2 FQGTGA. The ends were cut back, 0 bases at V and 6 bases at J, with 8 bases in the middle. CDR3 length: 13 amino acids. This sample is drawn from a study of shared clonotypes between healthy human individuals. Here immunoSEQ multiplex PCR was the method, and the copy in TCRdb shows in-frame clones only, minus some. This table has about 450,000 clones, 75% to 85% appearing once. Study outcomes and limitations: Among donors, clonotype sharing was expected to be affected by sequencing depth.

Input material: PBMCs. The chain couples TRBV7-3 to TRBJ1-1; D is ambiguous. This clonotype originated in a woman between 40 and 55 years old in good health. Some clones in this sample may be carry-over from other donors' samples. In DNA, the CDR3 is TGTGCCAGCAGCTTAACGGAGGGCGCTGAAGCTTTCTTT. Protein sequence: CASSLTEGAEAFF. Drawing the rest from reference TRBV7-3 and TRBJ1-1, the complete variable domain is GAGVSQTPSNKVTEKGKYVELRCDPISGHTALYWYRQSLGQGPEFLIYFQGTGAADDSGLPNDRFFAVRPEGSVSTLKIQRTERGDSAVYLCASSLTEGAEAFFGQGTRLTVV.